What follows describes a single T cell receptor beta chain. Its cognate antigen has yet to be identified. Base qualities were left out, and no much larger clone turns up one base away. The data stem from a study of blood T cell repertoires in COVID-19 (dated by TCRdb to between 2020 and 2021). With respect to the entire study: Collaborator samples came from the United States, Italy and Spain and covered acute and convalescent phases of COVID-19. The material from the prospective study consisted of cDNA or gDNA derived from T cells, B-cell-depleted T cells, or PBMCs. Deeply sampled blood TCRbeta repertoires from subjects exposed to, actively infected with, or recovered from COVID-19 were included in the dataset. The repertoires were made available in a free public database intended to serve as a resource for research on the immune response to SARS-CoV-2. The samples were drawn from the first 160 participants of the ongoing ImmuneRACE study and from 1,200 or so subjects provided by 6 global collaborators. The sample metadata nearly always contained a de-identified subject ID, COVID-19 status, age in years and sex. Where HLA class I and class II types were available, the types were taken from metadata supplied by the sample provider, not from assay-based typing.

Each collaborating institution followed its own protocols to collect whole blood in K2EDTA tubes. Collaborator samples were shipped for TCRbeta analysis as frozen whole blood, isolated PBMCs, or DNA extracted from either sample type. TCRbeta CDR3 regions were amplified from genomic DNA using the immunoSEQ Assay, a bias-controlled multiplex PCR. Per the original workflow: Nucleated cell counts per sample were estimated from amplification of reference gene primers within the assay. To quantify the absolute abundance of each unique TCRbeta CDR3 rearrangement, sequence reads were collapsed and filtered. For each sample, productive Simpson clonality was calculated by taking the square root of Simpson's diversity index across productive rearrangements. TCRdb holds this immuneACCESS table with in-frame rearrangements only. Some clones are missing; in checked studies, unresolved V genes explain under half, and the rest has no known cause. Clonal size and the V and J genes are those of that table, whereas D and trimming came from the DNA. The sample table holds 400,000 to 550,000 clones, of which roughly 89% were seen once. The ten largest clones add up to 4% to 5.5% of the sample.

General conclusions and limits of the study: The quantity of clinical and demographic metadata differed by source and by participant and was supplied without curation.

Trimming leaves V shorter by 5 bases and J shorter by 3 bases, with the junction holding 2 bases beyond the gene matches. The CDR3 starts with the cysteine, ends with the phenylalanine, and has 13 residues. Only the CDR3 region is kept as DNA, spanning 39 bases read in frame from base 1. As encoded in the germline V gene, CDR1 is SQVTM while CDR2 is ANQGSEA. The specimen sequenced was peripheral blood. The rearrangement combines TRBV29-1 with TRBJ1-3, and TRBD1 aligns with 9 junction nucleotides. The TCR was taken from a woman in her 30s with acute or convalescent COVID-19. The nucleotides are TGCAGCGTTACAGGGGGCGATGGAAACACCATATATTTT. This yields the protein CSVTGGDGNTIYF.